The 27 T cell receptor beta chains below were found in one sample sequenced in a study of OX40 agonist ivuxolimab in advanced cancers. The protocol was immunoSEQ multiplex PCR, while the TCRdb copy is restricted to in-frame clones and leaves out a portion. This sample has 15,000 to 20,000 clones; about 87% occur once, and the top ten carry roughly 31%. The material was CD4+ or CD8+ T cells sorted from blood, obtained in a trial of the OX40 agonist ivuxolimab. The receptors shown here come from an adult with an advanced solid tumor such as melanoma, head and neck, liver or kidney cancer.

V is TRBV9 and J is TRBJ2-5; 11 bases fit TRBD2. In germline, CDR1 is SGDLS, CDR2 YYNGEE. V was clipped by 3 bases and J by 5 bases; unmatched bases: 6. The CDR3 is 15 amino acids. The CDR3 DNA sequence: TGTGCCAGCAGCGGAGCGACTAGCGGGACTGAGACCCAGTACTTC. It codes for CASSGATSGTETQYF.

V usage is TRBV2 and J usage is TRBJ2-7; possible D gene TRBD2, 6 bases. Trimming took off 6 bases at V and 3 bases at J, with 9 bases between the two ends. CDR1 SNHLY and CDR2 FYNNEI come from the germline V gene. The CDR3 has 12 amino acids. The CDR3 DNA follows: TGTGCCAGCAGGACTAGTCACTACGAGCAGTACTTC. It yields the protein CASRTSHYEQYF.

V and J are TRBV4-3 and TRBJ1-1; 7 bases map to TRBD1. CDR1 is LGHNA and CDR2 is YSLEER in the germline V gene. The V gene end was trimmed by 4 bases and the J gene end by 5 bases; junction bases not matched to a gene: 4. The CDR3 is 13 residues long. CDR3 coding DNA: TGCGCCAGCAGCCTACAGGGGACGACTGAAGCTTTCTTT. Translating gives CASSLQGTTEAFF.

The gene calls are TRBV6-1 and TRBJ2-7; the match to TRBD2 covers 7 bases. This CDR3 comprises 13 residues. Germline CDR1 MNHNS, CDR2 SASEGT. V was pared by 10 bases and J by 2 bases, with 8 bases of the junction left unmatched. In DNA form, the CDR3 reads TGTGCCATCCAGCGGGGCCTGACCTACGAGCAGTACTTC. It is translated as CAIQRGLTYEQYF.

The chain employs TRBV28 and TRBJ1-2, with TRBD1 as a possible D gene (5 bases). V lost 8 bases and J lost 4, with 8 bases in between. This CDR3 comprises 11 residues. CDR1 is MDHEN, CDR2 SYDVKM, per germline. The CDR3 reads CASLGAYGYTF. The CDR3 DNA is TGTGCCAGCCTAGGGGCCTATGGCTACACCTTC.

V and J are TRBV7-9 and TRBJ1-1, with 8 nucleotides matching TRBD1. Germline V CDR1 and CDR2: SEHNR, FQNEAQ (reference sequence). The CDR3 covers 14 residues. Trimming took 4 bases from V and 5 from J; bases not matched to a gene: 6. The CDR3, as DNA: TGTGCCAGCAGCTGGACAGGGAGGGGAACTGAAGCTTTCTTT. It translates to CASSWTGRGTEAFF.

The chain combines TRBV11-2 with TRBJ2-1; possibly TRBD1 for D (7 bases). Between the trimmed V and J ends, which lost 3 bases and 3 bases, there was a span of 9 bases. The CDR3 is 14 residues long. Per the germline V gene, CDR1 is SGHAT and CDR2 is FQNNGV. This chain's CDR3 is CASSFRGDYNEQFF. CDR3 nucleotide sequence: TGTGCCAGCAGCTTCAGGGGGGACTACAATGAGCAGTTCTTC.

The chain has TRBV25-1 and TRBJ1-4; a weak D match, TRBD1 (6 bases). In germline, CDR1 is MGHDK, CDR2 SYGVNS. This CDR3 region has 16 residues. Trimming took 2 bases from V and 6 from J, leaving 16 bases between them. DNA for the CDR3: TGTGCCAGCAGTGAAACGGTGGGGGGCAGCGATGAAAAACTGTTTTTT. Translating it yields CASSETVGGSDEKLFF.

V and J are TRBV5-6 and TRBJ2-7, with D possibly being TRBD1 (6 bases). The germline V gene has CDR1 SGHDT and CDR2 YYEEEE. With 1 base removed from V and 6 bases from J, the gap between germline ends came to 11 bases. This CDR3 is 13 amino acids long. CDR3 loop: CASSLIRGAEQYF. CDR3 coding DNA: TGTGCCAGCAGCTTGATCAGGGGCGCCGAGCAGTACTTC.

CDR3 protein: CASSRSSGSYNEQFF. CDR3 nucleotide sequence: TGTGCCAGCAGCCGCTCTAGCGGGAGCTACAATGAGCAGTTCTTC. The chain couples TRBV6-5 to TRBJ2-1; 10 bases map to TRBD2. The germline V gene encodes CDR1 MNHEY and CDR2 SVGAGI. The junction had 5 bases not matched to a gene; V was cut back by 6 bases and J by 3 bases. The CDR3 loop spans 15 amino acids.

V usage is TRBV28 and J usage is TRBJ2-1; the D is unclear. V lost 9 bases and J 5 bases, leaving 5 bases between the germline ends. The CDR3 runs 10 residues. Germline CDR1 reads MDHEN; CDR2 reads SYDVKM. The CDR3 spells CASGDNEQFF. CDR3 coding DNA: TGTGCCAGTGGGGACAATGAGCAGTTCTTC.

The chain has TRBV7-3 and TRBJ1-2; 9 bases are a match to TRBD1. This CDR3 is 13 amino acids long. V trimming: 6 bases; J trimming: 7 bases; junction bases outside the gene matches: 6. Germline V gives CDR1 SGHTA, CDR2 FQGTGA. CDR3 region: CASSSTGGFGYTF. The DNA of the CDR3 is TGTGCCAGCAGTTCGACAGGGGGATTTGGCTACACCTTC.

V usage is TRBV2 and J usage is TRBJ2-7; 7 bases match TRBD1. There are 14 residues in the CDR3. CDR1 is SNHLY and CDR2 is FYNNEI in the germline V gene. V shed 8 bases, J shed 2 bases, and the junction held 9 bases outside the gene matches. The CDR3 protein is CASQPGQGAYEQYF. The CDR3 region has the DNA TGTGCCAGCCAACCTGGGCAGGGGGCCTACGAGCAGTACTTC.

The V call is TRBV5-1, the J call TRBJ1-2, with D maybe TRBD1 (6 bases). The V and J ends lost 2 bases and 4 bases respectively, with 18 bases between them. Germline CDR1 is SGHRS and CDR2 is YFSETQ. The CDR3 is 16 amino acids. For the CDR3, the DNA is TGCGCCAGCAGCTTACAGGGTACATTGACTATCTATGGCTACACCTTC. Its translation: CASSLQGTLTIYGYTF.

The chain carries TRBV4-3 and TRBJ2-7; D remains ambiguous. The CDR3 sequence is 13 residues long. Germline V gene lookup returns CDR1 LGHNA and CDR2 YSLEER. Deletions cut 1 base from V and 2 bases from J, with 6 bases between. The chain's CDR3 is CASSQGFAYEQYF. The CDR3 nucleotides read TGCGCCAGCAGCCAAGGTTTTGCCTACGAGCAGTACTTC.

The sample holds one count of this clone. The J gene is TRBJ1-4, the V gene TRBV4-1, with unresolved D. Germline CDR1 is MGHRA and CDR2 is YSYEKL. Trimming removed 0 bases from V and 17 bases from J, with 22 bases in between. There are 15 residues in the CDR3. CDR3 bases: TGCGCCAGCAGCCAAGAAGAATTAGCGGGAGATTACTGTTTTTTT. Its translation: CASSQEELAGDYCFF.

This rearrangement joins TRBV5-4 to TRBJ2-7, with 11 bases identical to TRBD2. The CDR3 runs to 14 residues. With 4 bases clipped from V and 3 bases from J, the junction kept 3 bases outside the gene matches. CDR1 is SGHNT, CDR2 YYREEE, per germline (reference sequence). The CDR3 DNA reads TGTGCCAGCAGCAGACTAGCGGGGAACTACGAGCAGTACTTC. It codes for CASSRLAGNYEQYF.

This clone was observed a single time. The chain carries TRBV13 and TRBJ2-5; the match to TRBD2 covers 16 bases. The last part of the DNA fits TRBJ2-7 better; the J call may be wrong. This CDR3 has 15 amino acids. Germline lookup yields CDR1 PRHDT and CDR2 FYEKMQ (reference sequence). CDR3 nucleotides: TGTGCCAGCAGCCCGGGACTAGCGGGAGGGTACGAGCAGTACTTC. As protein: CASSPGLAGGYEQYF.

There are a few counts of this clone. The genes are TRBV6-1 and TRBJ1-3, with TRBD1 as a possible D gene (5 bases). Germline loops: CDR1 MNHNS, CDR2 SASEGT. V dropped 3 bases and J dropped 5 bases, with 17 bases sitting between them. CDR3 length: 16 residues. The CDR3 bases are TGTGCCAGCAGTGAGACAGTTGCGGACCCTCGAAACACCATATATTTT. Protein sequence: CASSETVADPRNTIYF.

The chain employs TRBV6-5 and TRBJ1-1; tentatively, D is TRBD1 (5 bases). The CDR3 spans 13 residues. V was trimmed by 5 bases and J by 4 bases, leaving 11 bases between them. In germline, CDR1 is MNHEY, CDR2 SVGAGI. The CDR3 is CASSPGASTEAFF. As DNA, the CDR3 is TGTGCCAGCAGTCCCGGGGCAAGCACTGAAGCTTTCTTT.

This clone has only one observation. The chain couples TRBV12-5 to TRBJ2-5, with a possible D match to TRBD1 (5 bases). Germline CDR1 and CDR2: LGHNT and FRNRAP. V lost 2 bases and J 2 bases, leaving 9 bases between the germline ends. CDR3 length: 14 residues. The chain's CDR3 is CASGLTGIQETQYF. DNA for the CDR3: TGTGCTAGTGGTTTGACAGGAATACAAGAGACCCAGTACTTC. The variable domain in full, with the rest retrieved from reference TRBV12-5 and TRBJ2-5, is DARVTQTPRHKVTEMGQEVTMRCQPILGHNTVFWYRQTMMQGLELLAYFRNRAPLDDSGMPKDRFSAEMPDATLATLKIQPSEPRDSAVYFCASGLTGIQETQYFGPGTRLLVL.

V usage is TRBV7-9 and J usage is TRBJ2-7; maybe TRBD1 (5 bases). With 5 bases removed from V and 2 bases from J, the gap between germline ends came to 10 bases. This CDR3 is built from 13 residues. The germline V gene encodes CDR1 SEHNR and CDR2 FQNEAQ (reference sequence). Here the CDR3 reads CASSPLGAYEQYF. The DNA for the CDR3 is TGTGCCAGCAGCCCCCTAGGGGCCTACGAGCAGTACTTC.

V usage is TRBV7-9 and J usage is TRBJ2-5; the D gene is possibly TRBD2 (5 bases). This CDR3 is built from 15 residues. V was cut by 6 bases and J by 1 base, with 15 bases left in between. Germline loops: CDR1 SEHNR, CDR2 FQNEAQ (reference sequence). CDR3 sequence (DNA): TGTGCCAGCAGGGGCCTCTTGAGCGGCCAAGAGACCCAGTACTTC. Translated, it gives CASRGLLSGQETQYF.

This chain links TRBV6-4 with TRBJ2-3, with unresolved D. Deletions cut 6 bases from V and 2 bases from J, with 15 bases between. The germline V gene encodes CDR1 MRHNA and CDR2 SNTAGT. The CDR3 contains 15 residues. CDR3 region: CASSPEPQSTDTQYF. The CDR3 coding sequence is TGTGCCAGCAGCCCCGAGCCGCAGTCCACAGATACGCAGTATTTT.

The rearrangement uses TRBV4-1 and TRBJ2-3, with 10 nucleotides matching TRBD2. The length of the CDR3 is 16 residues. J lost 4 bases, V lost 3 bases, and 7 bases had no gene match. Germline-derived CDR1 and CDR2 are MGHRA and YSYEKL. The CDR3 region is CASSHVLAGSADTQYF. Written as DNA, the CDR3 is TGCGCCAGCAGCCACGTACTAGCGGGGAGCGCAGATACGCAGTATTTT.

This sequence joins TRBV5-4 and TRBJ2-7, with a tentative D call TRBD2 (5 bases). The CDR3 has 13 residues. Germline-derived CDR1 and CDR2 are SGHNT and YYREEE (reference sequence). V was trimmed by 2 bases and J by 0 bases, leaving 6 bases between them. CDR3: CASSFAGSYEQYF. DNA of the CDR3: TGTGCCAGCAGCTTTGCGGGCTCCTACGAGCAGTACTTC.

The V and J genes are TRBV5-1 and TRBJ1-1; a weak D match, TRBD1 (5 bases). From germline, CDR1 is SGHRS and CDR2 YFSETQ. CDR3 length: 13 residues. The V end was cut by 4 bases, the J end by 3 bases, with 10 bases between. The CDR3 coding sequence is TGCGCCAGCAGCAAACTGGGGGACACTGAAGCTTTCTTT. It encodes CASSKLGDTEAFF.